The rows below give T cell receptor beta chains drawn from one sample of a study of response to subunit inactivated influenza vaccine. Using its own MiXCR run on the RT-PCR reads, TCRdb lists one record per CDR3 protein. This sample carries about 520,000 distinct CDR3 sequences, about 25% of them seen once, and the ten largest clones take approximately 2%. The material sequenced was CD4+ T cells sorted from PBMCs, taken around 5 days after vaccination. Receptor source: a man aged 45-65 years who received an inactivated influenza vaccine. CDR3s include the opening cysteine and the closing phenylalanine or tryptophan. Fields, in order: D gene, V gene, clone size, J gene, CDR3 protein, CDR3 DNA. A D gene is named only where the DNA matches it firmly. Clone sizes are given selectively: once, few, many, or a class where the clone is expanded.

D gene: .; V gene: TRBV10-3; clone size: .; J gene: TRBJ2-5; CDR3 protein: CAISESRDGKTQYF; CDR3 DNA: TGTGCCATCAGTGAGAGCAGGGATGGAAAGACCCAGTACTTC
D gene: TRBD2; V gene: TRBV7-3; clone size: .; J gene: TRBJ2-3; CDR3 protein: CASSSSSGRAVDTQYF; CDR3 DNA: TGTGCCAGCAGCTCTTCTAGCGGGAGGGCCGTAGATACGCAGTATTTT
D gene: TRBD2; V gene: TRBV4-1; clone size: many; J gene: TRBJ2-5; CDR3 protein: CASSQDPGLQETQYF; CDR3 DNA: TGCGCCAGCAGCCAAGATCCGGGACTACAAGAGACCCAGTACTTC
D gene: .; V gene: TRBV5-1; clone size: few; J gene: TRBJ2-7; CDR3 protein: CASSLVIRTATYEQYF; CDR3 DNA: TGCGCCAGCAGCTTGGTCATTAGGACAGCAACCTACGAGCAGTACTTC
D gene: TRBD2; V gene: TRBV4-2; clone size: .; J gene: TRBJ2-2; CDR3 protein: CASSQDPKRGNTGELFF; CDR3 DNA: TGTGCCAGCAGCCAAGATCCGAAGCGGGGGAACACCGGGGAGCTGTTTTTT
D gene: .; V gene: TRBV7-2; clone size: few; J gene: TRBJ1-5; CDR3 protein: CASSFRSQPQHF; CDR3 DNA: TGTGCCAGCAGCTTCCGAAGTCAGCCCCAGCATTTT
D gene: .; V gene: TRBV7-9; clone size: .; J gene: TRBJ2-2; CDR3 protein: CASVQTGYNTGELFF; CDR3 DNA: TGTGCCAGCGTCCAAACGGGATACAACACCGGGGAGCTGTTTTTT
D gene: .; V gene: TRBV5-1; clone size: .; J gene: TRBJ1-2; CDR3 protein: CASSPGTGVHYGYTF; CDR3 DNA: TGCGCCAGCAGCCCCGGAACGGGGGTCCACTATGGCTACACCTTC
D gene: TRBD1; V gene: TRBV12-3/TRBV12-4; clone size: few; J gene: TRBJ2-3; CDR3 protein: CASSLGQGAPNTQYF; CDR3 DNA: TGTGCCAGCAGTTTAGGCCAGGGGGCGCCGAATACGCAGTATTTT
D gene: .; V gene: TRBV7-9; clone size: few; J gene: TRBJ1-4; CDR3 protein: CASSPQVRGGEKLFF; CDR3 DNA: TGTGCCAGCAGCCCCCAGGTCAGGGGTGGTGAAAAACTGTTTTTT